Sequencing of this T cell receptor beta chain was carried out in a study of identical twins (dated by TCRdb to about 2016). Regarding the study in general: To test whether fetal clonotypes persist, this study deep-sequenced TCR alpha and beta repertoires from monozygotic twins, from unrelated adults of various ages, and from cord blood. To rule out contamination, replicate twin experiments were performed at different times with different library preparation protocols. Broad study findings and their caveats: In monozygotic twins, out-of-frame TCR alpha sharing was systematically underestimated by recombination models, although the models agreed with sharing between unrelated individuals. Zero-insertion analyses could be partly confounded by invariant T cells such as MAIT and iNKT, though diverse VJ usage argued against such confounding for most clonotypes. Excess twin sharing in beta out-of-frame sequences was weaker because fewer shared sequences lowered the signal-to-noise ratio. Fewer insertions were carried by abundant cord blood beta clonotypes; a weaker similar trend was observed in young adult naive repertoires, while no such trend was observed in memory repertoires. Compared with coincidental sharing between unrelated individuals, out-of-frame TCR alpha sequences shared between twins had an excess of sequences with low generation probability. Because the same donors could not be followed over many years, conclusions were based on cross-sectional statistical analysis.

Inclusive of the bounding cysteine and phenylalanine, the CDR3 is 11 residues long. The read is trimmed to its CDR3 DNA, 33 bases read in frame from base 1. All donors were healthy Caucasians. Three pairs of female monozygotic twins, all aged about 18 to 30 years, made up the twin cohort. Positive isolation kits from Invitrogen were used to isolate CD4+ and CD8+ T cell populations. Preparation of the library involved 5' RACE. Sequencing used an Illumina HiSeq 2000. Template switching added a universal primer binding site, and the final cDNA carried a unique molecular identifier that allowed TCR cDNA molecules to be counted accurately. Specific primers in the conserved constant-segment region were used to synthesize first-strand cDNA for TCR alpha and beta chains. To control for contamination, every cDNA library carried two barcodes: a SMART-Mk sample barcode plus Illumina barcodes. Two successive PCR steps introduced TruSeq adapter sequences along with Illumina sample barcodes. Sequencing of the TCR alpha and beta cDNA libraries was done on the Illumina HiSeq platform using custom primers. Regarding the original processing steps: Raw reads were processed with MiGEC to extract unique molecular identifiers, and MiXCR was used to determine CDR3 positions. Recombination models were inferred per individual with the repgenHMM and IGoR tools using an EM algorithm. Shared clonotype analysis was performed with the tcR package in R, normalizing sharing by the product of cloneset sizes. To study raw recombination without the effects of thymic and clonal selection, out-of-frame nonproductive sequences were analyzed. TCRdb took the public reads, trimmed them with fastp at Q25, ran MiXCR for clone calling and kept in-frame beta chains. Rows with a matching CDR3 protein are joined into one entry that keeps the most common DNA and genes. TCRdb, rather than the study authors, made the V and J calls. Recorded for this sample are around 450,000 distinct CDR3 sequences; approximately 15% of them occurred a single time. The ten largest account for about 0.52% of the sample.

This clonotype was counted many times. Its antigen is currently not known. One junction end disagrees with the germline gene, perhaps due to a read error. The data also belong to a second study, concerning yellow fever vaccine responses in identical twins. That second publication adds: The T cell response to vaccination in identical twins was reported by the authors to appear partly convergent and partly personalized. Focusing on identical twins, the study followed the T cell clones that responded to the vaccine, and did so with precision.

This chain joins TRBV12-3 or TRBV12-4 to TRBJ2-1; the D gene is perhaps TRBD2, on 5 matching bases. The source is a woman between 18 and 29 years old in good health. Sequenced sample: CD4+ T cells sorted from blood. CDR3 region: CASSLIGEPFF. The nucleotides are TGTGCCAGCAGTTTAATCGGGGAGCCGTTCTTC.